What follows describes a single TCR beta chain. Its antigen remains unknown. These data originate in a study of shared clonotypes between healthy human individuals. V shed 4 bases and J 6 bases; nucleotides not matched to a gene: 7. This CDR3 region has 13 residues. Germline CDR1 SGHRS, CDR2 YFSETQ. Only in-frame clones appear in the TCRdb table, and some are missing; sequencing was by immunoSEQ multiplex PCR. The sample consists of roughly 1,500,000 clones, approximately 98% of them appearing once. Naive CD4+ cells were CD45RA-selected; the remaining cells were memory. Broader study findings: Generation probability values for non-shared clonotypes were lower than those for clonotypes shared by all four donors.

The gene calls are TRBV5-1 and TRBJ2-7, with 7 bases fitting TRBD2. The TCR sequence derives from a man aged 25 to 40 in good health. What was sequenced was naive CD4+ T cells sorted from blood. Subset specified: CD45RA+ positively selected. In DNA, the CDR3 is TGCGCCAGCAGCCTCCGGGACTACAGCGAGCAGTACTTC. It is translated as CASSLRDYSEQYF. Drawing the rest from reference TRBV5-1 and TRBJ2-7, the complete variable domain is KAGVTQTPRYLIKTRGQQVTLSCSPISGHRSVSWYQQTPGQGLQFLFEYFSETQRNKGNFPGRFSGRQFSNSRSEMNVSTLELGDSALYLCASSLRDYSEQYFGPGTRLTVT.